The next 15 T cell receptor beta chains were all read from a single sample in a study of Graves' ophthalmopathy and Graves' hyperthyroidism. TCR beta CDR3 amplification used RNA transcripts. The workflow started with a first-round RT-PCR run with HTBI primers and then moved on to a second-round multiplex PCR. Each CDR3 protein gets one entry after TCRdb re-called the multiplex PCR reads with MiXCR. The sample shows a few hundred thousand distinct CDR3 sequences, roughly 15% of them seen only once. Sample: peripheral blood. These receptors all stem from a woman between 18 and 29 years old with stable Graves' hyperthyroidism.

At least ten counts were recorded for this clonotype. The V and J genes are TRBV11-3 and TRBJ2-7, with 10 bases lining up with TRBD2. Looked up from germline, CDR1 is SGHNT and CDR2 is YENEEA. V lost 5 bases, J lost 2 bases, and 9 bases stayed unmatched. The CDR3 has 16 residues. The CDR3, as DNA: TGTGCCAGCAGCCGAGACTTTAGCGGGGGGCCCTACGAGCAGTACTTC. Amino acids: CASSRDFSGGPYEQYF.

This clonotype has a count of ten or more. The gene calls are TRBV6-2 or TRBV6-3 and TRBJ1-5; D call uncertain. CDR1 is MNHEY, CDR2 SVGEGT, per germline. Deletions cut 5 bases from V and 0 bases from J, with 11 bases between. The CDR3 is 15 residues long. CDR3 bases: TGTGCCAGCAGTAATTCTCGGTTTAGCAATCAGCCCCAGCATTTT. Its protein is CASSNSRFSNQPQHF.

This clonotype was recorded at least ten times. This chain links TRBV12-3 or TRBV12-4 with TRBJ1-3; 8 nucleotides match TRBD1. J lost 3 bases, V lost 2 bases, and 3 bases had no gene match. The CDR3 runs 15 residues. CDR3 bases: TGTGCCAGCAGTTTAATAGGGACAGGTGGAAACACCATATATTTT. This translates into CASSLIGTGGNTIYF.

Remarks on this clonotype: A much larger clone differs by one base, so this may be a read error. The chain joins TRBV5-1 to TRBJ1-6, with a tentative D call TRBD1 (6 bases). The CDR3 runs 14 residues. CDR1 and CDR2 (germline): SGHRS, YFSETQ. CDR3 protein: CASSLGGDNSHLHF. In DNA form, the CDR3 reads TGCGCCAGCAGCTTAGGCGGGGACAATTCACACCTCCACTTT.

This clonotype was seen many times. This chain links TRBV28 with TRBJ1-2; D is unclear. The CDR3 runs 14 residues. Germline V gene sequence: CDR1 MDHEN, CDR2 SYDVKM. Trimming took off 5 bases at V and 6 bases at J, with 16 bases between the two ends. This chain's CDR3 is CASSLRQTEDGYTF. The CDR3 bases are TGTGCCAGCAGTCTCCGGCAGACTGAAGATGGCTACACCTTC.

The sample holds many counts of this clonotype. V usage is TRBV27 and J usage is TRBJ2-7; perhaps D is TRBD1 or TRBD2 (6 bases each). The germline gives CDR1 MNHEY, CDR2 SMNVEV (reference sequence). This CDR3 region has 13 residues. CDR3 sequence: CASRGLYSYEQYF. The CDR3 nucleotides read TGTGCATCCCGGGGGCTCTATTCCTACGAGCAGTACTTC.

Ten or more counts support this clonotype. The CDR3 sequence is CASRVGQGASLGGTNYGYTF. The DNA for the CDR3 is TGTGCCAGCAGGGTCGGGCAGGGGGCATCCCTGGGAGGTACTAACTATGGCTACACCTTC. The V and J genes are TRBV7-3 and TRBJ1-2; 8 bases match TRBD1. CDR1 and CDR2 (germline): SGHTA, FQGTGA. Unmatched junction bases numbered 21, after V lost 6 bases and J lost 0 bases. The CDR3 has 20 residues.

This clonotype has more than one count but fewer than ten. The gene calls are TRBV29-1 and TRBJ2-2; TRBD2 aligns across 9 bases. CDR3 size: 16 residues. Germline values: CDR1 SQVTM, CDR2 ANQGSEA. V was pared by 2 bases and J by 3 bases, with 7 bases of the junction left unmatched. CDR3 nucleotides: TGCAGCGTTGAAAGAGTAGCGGGGGTCCACACCGGGGAGCTGTTTTTT. Translating gives CSVERVAGVHTGELFF.

A note on this clonotype: The germline gene is not matched at one end of the junction; a read error may be the cause. The V call is TRBV14, the J call TRBJ2-7, with D uncertain. CDR1 and CDR2 (germline): SGHDN, FVKESK. This CDR3 is built from 14 residues. The CDR3 DNA is TGTGCCAGCAGCCCTCAAGCTGGTAACTACGATCAGTACTTC. This codes for CASSPQAGNYDQYF. The whole variable domain, filled in from reference TRBV14 and TRBJ2-7, reads EAGVTQFPSHSVIEKGQTVTLRCDPISGHDNLYWYRRVMGKEIKFLLHFVKESKQDESGMPNNRFLAERTGGTYSTLKVQPAELEDSGVYFCASSPQAGNYDQYFGPGTRLTVT.

Many counts were recorded for this clonotype. This chain joins TRBV7-9 and TRBJ2-7, with a tentative D call TRBD2 (7 bases). Germline values: CDR1 SEHNR, CDR2 FQNEAQ (reference sequence). V lost 7 bases, J lost 4 bases, and 17 bases lay in between. The CDR3 spans 14 residues. The CDR3 bases are TGTGCCAGCAATCGGGGGGCCCCGGATTACGAGCAGTACTTC. Translating it yields CASNRGAPDYEQYF.

This clonotype was detected ten times or more. The chain carries TRBV20-1 and TRBJ1-5; TRBD1 is a possible D gene (6 bases). CDR1 is DFQATT and CDR2 is SNEGSKA in the germline V gene (reference sequence). CDR3 length: 12 residues. V lost 6 bases and J 4 bases, leaving 10 bases between the germline ends. In DNA, the CDR3 is TGCAGTGCCACCGACAGGAATCAGCCCCAGCATTTT. Amino acid sequence: CSATDRNQPQHF.

This clonotype was detected many times. The V gene is TRBV11-3, the J gene TRBJ2-7; 7 bases line up with TRBD2. The V gene end was trimmed by 0 bases and the J gene end by 4 bases; junction bases not matched to a gene: 6. The germline V gene has CDR1 SGHNT and CDR2 YENEEA. The CDR3 sequence is 15 residues long. The CDR3 bases are TGTGCCAGCAGCTTAGAATCCGGGGGGTTTTACGAGCAGTACTTC. Its translation is CASSLESGGFYEQYF.

Notes on this clonotype: One junction end does not reproduce the germline sequence, and a read error may be involved. The V and J genes are TRBV15 and TRBJ1-1; 7 nucleotides match TRBD1. Germline values: CDR1 LNHNV, CDR2 YYDKDF (reference sequence). This CDR3 spans 16 amino acids. CDR3 sequence reads: CATSSLDRVMNTDAFF. In nucleotides, the CDR3 is TGTGCCACCAGCAGTCTCGACAGGGTAATGAACACTGATGCTTTCTTT.

The CDR3 spells CASSYSGTETEAFF. The DNA for the CDR3 is TGTGCCAGCAGTTACTCGGGGACAGAAACAGAAGCTTTCTTT. The genes are TRBV6-5 and TRBJ1-1; 7 nucleotides agree with TRBD1. The V segment lost 0 bases and the J segment 8 bases; nucleotides outside the gene matches: 6. The CDR3 covers 14 residues. Germline V lookup: CDR1 MNHEY, CDR2 SVGAGI.

This clonotype showed up many times. This chain joins TRBV6-1 and TRBJ1-2; possibly TRBD1 for D (5 bases). Germline assignment: CDR1 MNHNS and CDR2 SASEGT. This CDR3 region has 14 residues. Trimming removed 7 bases from V and 5 bases from J, with 17 bases in between. The CDR3: CASNDRKYGYGYTF. The CDR3 DNA reads as TGTGCCAGCAATGACAGAAAGTATGGGTATGGCTACACCTTC.